The 3 T cell receptor beta chains below all came from one sample that was sequenced in a study of blood T cell repertoires in COVID-19. The data were produced by immunoSEQ multiplex PCR, yet TCRdb's version contains in-frame clones alone and is incomplete. The repertoire holds 200,000 to 250,000 clones, with 86% as singletons. The source material was PBMCs or T cells enriched from blood (not recorded which). The receptors stem from a woman aged 40 to 55 with acute COVID-19.

The chain carries TRBV14 and TRBJ1-4; 9 bases match TRBD1. The CDR3 is 16 amino acids. The J segment lost 5 bases and the V segment lost 3 bases, leaving 7 bases of the junction unmatched. Germline V gives CDR1 SGHDN, CDR2 FVKESK. CDR3 nucleotide sequence: TGTGCCAGCAGCCATTGGCCGGGACAGGGCAATGAAAAACTGTTTTTT. Translated, it gives CASSHWPGQGNEKLFF.

The chain links TRBV4-1 to TRBJ1-1; possible D gene TRBD1, 5 bases. The V gene's germline CDR1 is MGHRA and CDR2 YSYEKL. The ends were cut back, 3 bases at V and 1 base at J, with 9 bases in the middle. CDR3 length equals 14 residues. This chain's CDR3 is CASSQTGQNTEAFF. The CDR3 DNA sequence: TGCGCCAGCAGCCAGACCGGACAGAACACTGAAGCTTTCTTT.

The chain carries TRBV6-5 and TRBJ1-1; no definite D call. CDR1 MNHEY and CDR2 SVGAGI come from the germline V gene. Trimming pared 11 bases from V and 5 bases from J, leaving 24 bases between. CDR3 length equals 15 residues. CDR3 region: CASAPGKGAVTEAFF. Written as DNA, the CDR3 is TGTGCCTCCGCCCCGGGGAAAGGCGCGGTTACTGAAGCTTTCTTT.